This T cell receptor (beta chain) is drawn from a study of shared T cell receptors in the human thymus. Profiled with immunoSEQ multiplex PCR; TCRdb holds only in-frame clones, not every one. The sample has roughly 410,000 clones, around 93% seen once. Germline loops: CDR1 ENHRY, CDR2 SYGVKD. Trimming cost V 4 bases and J 0 bases, with 22 bases left between them. The CDR3 consists of 19 residues. The TCR was taken from a human donor. The V and J genes are TRBV10-3 and TRBJ1-3, with TRBD1 as a possible D gene (6 bases). Source material: thymocytes. CDR3 amino acids: CAISGGRGEGNDSGNTIYF. In DNA form, the CDR3 reads TGTGCCATCAGTGGGGGCAGGGGCGAAGGAAACGACTCTGGAAACACCATATATTTT.